Below, 16 T cell receptor beta chains from the same sample are listed, as sequenced in a study of tumor and adjacent non-tumor tissue in lung cancer. This sample's RNA came from whole unsorted tissue. TCRbeta libraries were built with three rounds of nested PCR, modified from ARM-PCR. TCRdb reanalysed the multiplex PCR reads using MiXCR and keeps one entry per CDR3 protein. The table has about 93,000 distinct CDR3 sequences, roughly 70% seen once. Sequenced input: lung tumor tissue. The source of these receptors is a man in his 60s with non-small cell lung cancer.

As to this clonotype: The junction departs from the called germline gene at one end, perhaps through a read error. V is TRBV11-3 and J is TRBJ1-1; D is possibly TRBD1 (5 bases). From germline, CDR1 is SGHNT and CDR2 YENEEA. This CDR3 is built from 14 residues. The CDR3 coding sequence is TGTGCCAGCAGCTTAGATCCCAAGGACACTCAAGCTTTCTTT. Encoded protein: CASSLDPKDTQAFF.

A remark on this clonotype: Just one base apart from a much larger clone, this may be a read error. The CDR3 end shows no conserved phenylalanine or tryptophan, and so a read error is likely. V is TRBV7-9 and J is TRBJ2-7, with 11 nucleotides matching TRBD2. The germline V gene encodes CDR1 SEHNR and CDR2 FQNEAQ (reference sequence). Trimming at V came to 5 bases and at J to 4 bases, leaving 4 bases not matched to a gene. CDR3 size: 14 residues. CDR3 sequence (DNA): TGTGCCAGCAGCCCAGGGACTAGCGGATACGAGCAGTACTAC. Its translation: CASSPGTSGYEQYY.

This clonotype has only one observation. V and J are TRBV12-3 or TRBV12-4 and TRBJ2-7; the match to TRBD2 covers 9 bases. The CDR3 totals 14 residues. Losses at the gene ends were 6 bases for V and 4 bases for J; bases not matched to a gene: 7. The CDR3 loop reads CASRWTSVKYEQYF. The CDR3 region has the DNA TGTGCCAGCAGATGGACTAGCGTGAAGTACGAGCAGTACTTC.

On this clonotype: The junction departs from the called germline gene at one end, perhaps through a read error. J is TRBJ2-2 and V is TRBV11-2; TRBD1 matches 12 bases. Germline-derived CDR1 and CDR2 are SGHAT and FQNNGV. The CDR3 sequence is 17 residues long. The CDR3 DNA reads as TGTGCCAGCAGCTTTGTAACCGGGACAGGGGGCACCGGGGAGCCGTTTTTT. Protein: CASSFVTGTGGTGEPFF.

Comment on this clonotype: Since no conserved phenylalanine or tryptophan closes the CDR3, a read error is the likely cause. The CDR3 DNA reads as TGCGCCAGCAGCCAAGTTGTGGGGACTGAAGCTTTCTCT. Translating gives CASSQVVGTEAFS. The chain has TRBV4-1 and TRBJ1-1; D ambiguous. In germline, CDR1 is MGHRA, CDR2 YSYEKL. CDR3 length: 13 residues. The V gene lost 1 base and the J gene lost 5 bases, with 8 bases spanning the gap.

The rearrangement joins TRBV12-3 or TRBV12-4 to TRBJ2-6, with D possibly matching TRBD2 (6 bases). Trimming stripped 5 bases from V and 0 bases from J, with 11 bases between. This CDR3 is 16 amino acids long. The CDR3 reads CASSGTSVSGANVLTF. CDR3 DNA: TGTGCCAGCAGTGGGACTTCTGTCTCTGGGGCCAACGTCCTGACTTTC.

The rearrangement uses TRBV20-1 and TRBJ2-3, with no clear D. The CDR3 is 15 amino acids. Germline assignment: CDR1 DFQATT and CDR2 SNEGSKA (reference sequence). Trimming took 6 bases from V and 5 from J, leaving 21 bases between them. CDR3 amino acids: CSANPGRAVIDTQYF. CDR3 DNA sequence: TGCAGTGCGAACCCGGGTAGGGCGGTTATAGATACGCAGTATTTT.

The gene calls are TRBV6-5 and TRBJ1-1, with D tentatively TRBD1 (5 bases). V shed 6 bases and J shed 8 bases, with 28 bases lying between them. This CDR3 is 17 amino acids long. Germline lookup yields CDR1 MNHEY and CDR2 SVGAGI. The CDR3 DNA follows: TGTGCCAGCAGCCGAATCATTGGGGGAGCTTTGGGCACGGAAGCTTTCTTT. Translation: CASSRIIGGALGTEAFF.

This clonotype was recorded a few times. This may be a read error, as it is one base from a much larger clone. This chain connects TRBV6-2 or TRBV6-3 to TRBJ1-1; no clear D. Between the trimmed V and J ends, which lost 3 bases and 1 base, there was a span of 9 bases. This CDR3 contains 14 residues. Germline CDR1 and CDR2: MNHEY and SVGEGT. As DNA, the CDR3 is TGTGCCAGCAGTTATGGGCAGTCGAACACTGAAGCTTTCTTT. Protein sequence: CASSYGQSNTEAFF.

With respect to this clonotype: This CDR3 is missing its conserved last phenylalanine or tryptophan, likely due to a read error. V and J are TRBV28 and TRBJ2-1, with 10 positions matching TRBD2. The germline gives CDR1 MDHEN, CDR2 SYDVKM. V shed 6 bases, J shed 7 bases, and the junction held 12 bases outside the gene matches. The CDR3 length is 16 residues. The CDR3, as DNA: TGTGCCAGCAGCGACCCGGGACTAGCGAGAGTAAATGAGCAGTTCCTC. It encodes CASSDPGLARVNEQFL.

There are many counts of this clonotype. The rearrangement uses TRBV6-5 and TRBJ2-7; 10 bases match TRBD1. Germline trimming cut 7 bases from V and 6 bases from J; bases unmatched to any gene: 9. The CDR3 contains 14 residues. Germline CDR1 and CDR2: MNHEY and SVGAGI. The CDR3 coding sequence is TGTGCCAGCACCCGGGGACAGGGGCTGTCCGAGCAGTACTTC. Protein sequence: CASTRGQGLSEQYF.

This clonotype came up once. The junction does not match germline at one end; this may be a read error. The chain couples TRBV11-1 to TRBJ2-7, with D possibly TRBD2 on 6 matching bases. This CDR3 is 17 amino acids long. Looked up from germline, CDR1 is SGHAT and CDR2 is FQDESV (reference sequence). CDR3 DNA sequence: TGTCCCAGCAGCTACTATCCCGGGACTGGCGGTGCCTACGAGCAGTACTTC. Translating gives CPSSYYPGTGGAYEQYF.

The chain employs TRBV20-1 and TRBJ2-7; 15 bases agree with TRBD2. The length of the CDR3 is 14 residues. V lost 3 bases, J lost 6 bases, and 3 bases stayed unmatched. CDR1 is DFQATT and CDR2 is SNEGSKA in the germline V gene (reference sequence). CDR3 region: CSARGTSGRTEQYF. CDR3 sequence (DNA): TGCAGTGCTAGGGGGACTAGCGGGAGGACCGAGCAGTACTTC.

The chain recombines TRBV20-1 with TRBJ1-1; D perhaps matches TRBD1 (6 bases). The CDR3 length is 15 residues. The V and J ends lost 6 bases and 0 bases respectively, with 17 bases between them. CDR1 is DFQATT and CDR2 is SNEGSKA in the germline V gene (reference sequence). DNA for the CDR3: TGCAGTGCCCCTCCCGGGGGCTTTGTGAACACTGAAGCTTTCTTT. Amino acids: CSAPPGGFVNTEAFF.

With regard to this clonotype: Germline and junction disagree at one end, which may indicate a read error. The rearrangement links TRBV20-1 to TRBJ2-1; D remains unclear. There are 13 residues in the CDR3. Germline assignment: CDR1 DFQATT and CDR2 SNEGSKA (reference sequence). CDR3: CSGERFSYKEQFF. The CDR3 DNA follows: TGTAGTGGAGAGCGCTTCTCCTACAAAGAGCAGTTCTTC.

This clonotype was recorded a few times. The junction departs from germline at one end; a sequencing error may be responsible. This sequence joins TRBV7-9 and TRBJ1-1; D is possibly TRBD1 (5 bases). The CDR3 length is 15 residues. Germline V lookup: CDR1 SEHNR, CDR2 FQNEAQ (reference sequence). CDR3 nucleotides: TGTGACAGCAGCTTAGAGGTCAGGGTGGGCACTGAAGCTTTCTTT. Its protein is CDSSLEVRVGTEAFF.